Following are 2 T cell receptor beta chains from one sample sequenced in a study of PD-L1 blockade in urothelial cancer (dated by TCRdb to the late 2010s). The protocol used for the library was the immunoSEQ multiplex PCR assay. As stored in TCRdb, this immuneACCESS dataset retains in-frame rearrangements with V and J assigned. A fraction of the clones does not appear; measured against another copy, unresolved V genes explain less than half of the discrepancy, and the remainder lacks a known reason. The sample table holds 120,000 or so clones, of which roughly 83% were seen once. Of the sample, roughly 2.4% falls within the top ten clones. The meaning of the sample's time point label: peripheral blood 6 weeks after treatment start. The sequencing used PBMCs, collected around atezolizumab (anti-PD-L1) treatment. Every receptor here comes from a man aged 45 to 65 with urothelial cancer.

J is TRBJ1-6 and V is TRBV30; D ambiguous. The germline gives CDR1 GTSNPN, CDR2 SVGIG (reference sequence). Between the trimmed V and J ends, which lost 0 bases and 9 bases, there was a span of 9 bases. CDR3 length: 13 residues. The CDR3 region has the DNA TGTGCCTGGAGTGTACAGTCGAGTTCACCCCTCCACTTT. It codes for CAWSVQSSSPLHF.

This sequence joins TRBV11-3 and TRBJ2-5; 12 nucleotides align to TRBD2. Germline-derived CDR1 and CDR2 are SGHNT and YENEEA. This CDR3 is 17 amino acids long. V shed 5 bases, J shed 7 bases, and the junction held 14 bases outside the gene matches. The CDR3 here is CASSPIPGTSGSGTQYF. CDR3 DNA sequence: TGTGCCAGCAGCCCCATTCCCGGGACTAGCGGGTCAGGGACCCAGTACTTC.